The 7 T cell receptor beta chains below were found in one sample sequenced in a study of T cell responses to AZD1222 COVID-19 vaccine. TCRdb's copy holds only in-frame clones and misses some; the assay was immunoSEQ multiplex PCR. The sample carries some 83,000 clones, approximately 89% recorded once. The specimen comprised peripheral blood, sampled 28 days after the second AZD1222 dose. All receptors derive from an adult who received the AZD1222 COVID-19 vaccine.

This chain connects TRBV6-5 to TRBJ2-3, with a possible D match to TRBD2 (7 bases). The CDR3 length is 14 residues. Trimming pared 10 bases from V and 1 base from J, leaving 15 bases between. Germline CDR1 and CDR2: MNHEY and SVGAGI. The CDR3 spells CATRPGGRTDTQYF. The CDR3 region has the DNA TGTGCCACCAGGCCCGGGGGGCGCACAGATACGCAGTATTTT.

The chain employs TRBV3-1 (or the pseudogene TRBV3-2) and TRBJ1-4; no reliable D call. The length of the CDR3 is 12 residues. Germline loops: CDR1 LGHDT, CDR2 YNNKEL (reference sequence). The germline V and J ends were trimmed by 4 bases and 8 bases, with 8 bases remaining between them. CDR3 residues: CASSLREEKLFF. As DNA, the CDR3 is TGTGCCAGCAGCCTAAGGGAGGAAAAACTGTTTTTT.

The chain carries TRBV12-3 or TRBV12-4 and TRBJ1-2, with D hard to call. V was clipped by 7 bases and J by 7 bases, with 16 bases between them. The CDR3 is 13 amino acids. The DNA of the CDR3 is TGTGCCAGCAATCTGGAAGGGAACAGTGGCTACACCTTC. Its translation is CASNLEGNSGYTF.

This chain joins TRBV15 and TRBJ1-2; 8 bases are shared with TRBD1. V was clipped by 1 base and J by 4 bases; unmatched bases: 8. The length of the CDR3 is 16 residues. Germline V gene sequence: CDR1 LNHNV, CDR2 YYDKDF (reference sequence). CDR3 residues: CATSRGRGTGFYGYTF. CDR3 nucleotide sequence: TGTGCCACCAGCAGAGGGAGGGGGACAGGCTTCTATGGCTACACCTTC.

Comment on this clone: Relative to the germline gene, one junction end is altered; a read error may explain this. Additional DNA sequences in this sample encode the identical CDR3. The chain combines TRBV29-1 with TRBJ2-7; 8 bases agree with TRBD2. Looked up from germline, CDR1 is SQVTM and CDR2 is ANQGSEA. This CDR3 is 15 amino acids long. CDR3 residues: CSVVGGGGPSYEQYF. DNA of the CDR3: TGCAGCGTTGTGGGTGGCGGGGGGCCTTCCTACGAGCAATACTTC.

The J gene is TRBJ2-7, the V gene TRBV5-1, with no clear D. Germline V gene data show CDR1 as SGHRS and CDR2 as YFSETQ. The CDR3 spans 14 residues. The V end was cut by 0 bases, the J end by 0 bases, with 7 bases between. CDR3 region: CASSLESSSYEQYF. CDR3 DNA: TGCGCCAGCAGCTTGGAATCGAGCTCCTACGAGCAGTACTTC.

This chain joins TRBV7-2 and TRBJ1-1; 7 bases are shared with TRBD1. Germline V lookup: CDR1 SGHTA, CDR2 FQGNSA. This CDR3 has 15 residues. V gave up 3 bases and J gave up 3 bases; unmatched junction bases: 7. CDR3 in amino acids: CASSLPTGRYTEAFF. CDR3 coding DNA: TGTGCCAGCAGCTTGCCGACAGGGCGGTACACTGAAGCTTTCTTT. The whole variable domain, filled in from reference TRBV7-2 and TRBJ1-1, reads GAGVSQSPSNKVTEKGKDVELRCDPISGHTALYWYRQSLGQGLEFLIYFQGNSAPDKSGLPSDRFSAERTGGSVSTLTIQRTQQEDSAVYLCASSLPTGRYTEAFFGQGTRLTVV.